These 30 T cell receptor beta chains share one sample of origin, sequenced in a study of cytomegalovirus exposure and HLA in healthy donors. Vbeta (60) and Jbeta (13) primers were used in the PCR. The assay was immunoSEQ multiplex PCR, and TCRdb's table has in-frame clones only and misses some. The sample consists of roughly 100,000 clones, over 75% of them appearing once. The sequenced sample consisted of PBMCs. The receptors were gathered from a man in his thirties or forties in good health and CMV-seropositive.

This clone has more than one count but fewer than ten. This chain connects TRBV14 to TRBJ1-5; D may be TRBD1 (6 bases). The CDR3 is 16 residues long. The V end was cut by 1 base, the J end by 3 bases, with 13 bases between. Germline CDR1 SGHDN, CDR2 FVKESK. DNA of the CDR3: TGTGCCAGCAGCCAAGTGGCAGGGGCCCCCAATCAGCCCCAGCATTTT. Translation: CASSQVAGAPNQPQHF.

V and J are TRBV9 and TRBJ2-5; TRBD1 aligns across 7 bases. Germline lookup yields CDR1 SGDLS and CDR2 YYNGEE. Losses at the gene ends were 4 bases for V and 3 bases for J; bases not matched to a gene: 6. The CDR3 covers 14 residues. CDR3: CASSSGTVKETQYF. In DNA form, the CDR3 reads TGTGCCAGCAGCTCGGGGACAGTAAAAGAGACCCAGTACTTC.

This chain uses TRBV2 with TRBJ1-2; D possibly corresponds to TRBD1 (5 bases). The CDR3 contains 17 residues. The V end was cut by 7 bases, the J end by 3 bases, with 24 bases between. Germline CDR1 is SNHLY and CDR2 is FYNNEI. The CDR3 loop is CASTATAPNPLHYGYTF. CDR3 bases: TGTGCCAGCACCGCGACAGCCCCGAACCCGCTTCACTATGGCTACACCTTC.

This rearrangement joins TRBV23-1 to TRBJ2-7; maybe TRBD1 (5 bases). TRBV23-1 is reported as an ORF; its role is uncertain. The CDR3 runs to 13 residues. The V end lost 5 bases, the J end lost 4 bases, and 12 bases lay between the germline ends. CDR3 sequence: CASSWGRVYEQYF. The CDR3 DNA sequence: TGCGCCAGCAGTTGGGGCAGGGTATACGAGCAGTACTTC.

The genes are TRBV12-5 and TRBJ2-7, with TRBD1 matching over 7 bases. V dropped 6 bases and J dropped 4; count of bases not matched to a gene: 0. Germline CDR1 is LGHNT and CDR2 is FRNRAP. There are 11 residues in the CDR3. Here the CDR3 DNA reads TGTGCTAGTGGGGGACAGTACGAGCAGTACTTC. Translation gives CASGGQYEQYF.

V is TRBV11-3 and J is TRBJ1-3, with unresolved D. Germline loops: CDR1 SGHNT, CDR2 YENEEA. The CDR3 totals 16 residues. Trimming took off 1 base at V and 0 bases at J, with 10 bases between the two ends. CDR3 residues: CASSLVIRISGNTIYF. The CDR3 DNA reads TGTGCCAGCAGCTTAGTGATCAGGATCTCTGGAAACACCATATATTTT.

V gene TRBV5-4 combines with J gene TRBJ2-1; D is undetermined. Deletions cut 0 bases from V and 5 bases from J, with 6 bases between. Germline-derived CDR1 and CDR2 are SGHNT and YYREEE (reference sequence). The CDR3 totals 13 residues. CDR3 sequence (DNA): TGTGCCAGCAGCTTGGACAGCCACAATGAGCAGTTCTTC. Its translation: CASSLDSHNEQFF.

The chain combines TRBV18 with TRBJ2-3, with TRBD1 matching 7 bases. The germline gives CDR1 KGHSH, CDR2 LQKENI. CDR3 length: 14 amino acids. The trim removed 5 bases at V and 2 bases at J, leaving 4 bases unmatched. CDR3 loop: CASSSGGNTDTQYF. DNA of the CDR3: TGTGCCAGCTCATCAGGGGGTAACACAGATACGCAGTATTTT. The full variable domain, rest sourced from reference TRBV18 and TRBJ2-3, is NAGVMQNPRHLVRRRGQEARLRCSPMKGHSHVYWYRQLPEEGLKFMVYLQKENIIDESGMPKERFSAEFPKEGPSILRIQQVVRGDSAAYFCASSSGGNTDTQYFGPGTRLTVL.

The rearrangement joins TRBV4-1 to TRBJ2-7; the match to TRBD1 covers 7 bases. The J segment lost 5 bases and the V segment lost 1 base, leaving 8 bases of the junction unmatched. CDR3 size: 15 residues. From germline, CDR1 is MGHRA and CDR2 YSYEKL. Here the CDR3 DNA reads TGCGCCAGCAGCCAAGCCAGACAGGGCAAGGACGAGCAGTACTTC. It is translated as CASSQARQGKDEQYF.

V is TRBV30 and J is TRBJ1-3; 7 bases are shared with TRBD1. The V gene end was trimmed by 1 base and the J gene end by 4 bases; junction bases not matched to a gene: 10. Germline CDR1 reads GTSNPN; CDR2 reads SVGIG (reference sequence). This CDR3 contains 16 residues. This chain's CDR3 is CAWSGWGQIYGNTIYF. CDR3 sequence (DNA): TGTGCCTGGAGTGGTTGGGGACAGATATACGGAAACACCATATATTTT.

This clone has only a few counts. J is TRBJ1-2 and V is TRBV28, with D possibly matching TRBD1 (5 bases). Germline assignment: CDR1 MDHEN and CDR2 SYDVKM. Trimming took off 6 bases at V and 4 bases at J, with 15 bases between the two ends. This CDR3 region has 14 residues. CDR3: CASSTVTQGYGYTF. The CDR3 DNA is TGTGCCAGCAGCACTGTAACCCAGGGCTATGGCTACACCTTC.

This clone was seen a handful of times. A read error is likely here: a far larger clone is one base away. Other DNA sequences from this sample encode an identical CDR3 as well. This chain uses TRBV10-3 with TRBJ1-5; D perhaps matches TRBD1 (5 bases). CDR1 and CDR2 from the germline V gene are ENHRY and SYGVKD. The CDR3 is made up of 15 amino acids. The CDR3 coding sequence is TGTGCCATCAGTGAGGGGGAGGGGTCCTATCAGCCTCAGCATTTT. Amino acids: CAISEGEGSYQPQHF.

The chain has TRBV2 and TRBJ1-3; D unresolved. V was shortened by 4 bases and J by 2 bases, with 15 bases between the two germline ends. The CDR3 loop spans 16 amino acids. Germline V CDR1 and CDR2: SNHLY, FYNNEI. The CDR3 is CASSAWRGRTGNTIYF. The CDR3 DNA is TGTGCCAGCAGTGCATGGAGAGGGAGAACTGGAAACACCATATATTTT.

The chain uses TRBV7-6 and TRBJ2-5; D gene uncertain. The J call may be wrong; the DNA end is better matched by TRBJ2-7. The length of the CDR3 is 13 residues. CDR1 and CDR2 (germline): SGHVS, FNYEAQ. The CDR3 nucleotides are TGTGCCAGCAGCTTAGCTCGGGTTGACGAGCAGTACTTC. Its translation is CASSLARVDEQYF.

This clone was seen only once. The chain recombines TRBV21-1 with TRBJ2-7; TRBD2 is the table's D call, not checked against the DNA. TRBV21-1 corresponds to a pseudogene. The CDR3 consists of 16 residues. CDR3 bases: TGTGCCAGCAGCTTGCACCATTTTAGGAGTCTCGGAGAGCAGTACTTC. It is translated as CASSLHHFRSLGEQYF.

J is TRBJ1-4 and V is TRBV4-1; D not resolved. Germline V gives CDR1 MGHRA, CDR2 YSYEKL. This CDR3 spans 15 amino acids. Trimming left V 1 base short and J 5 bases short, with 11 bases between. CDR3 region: CASSQVPGQNEKLFF. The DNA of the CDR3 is TGCGCCAGCAGCCAAGTTCCGGGTCAAAATGAAAAACTGTTTTTT.

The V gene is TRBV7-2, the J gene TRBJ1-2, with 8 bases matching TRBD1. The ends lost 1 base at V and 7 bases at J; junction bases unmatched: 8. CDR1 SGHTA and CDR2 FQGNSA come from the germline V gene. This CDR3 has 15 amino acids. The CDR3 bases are TGTGCCAGCAGCTTAGGCCCCGACAGGGGCAGTGGCTACACCTTC. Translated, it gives CASSLGPDRGSGYTF.

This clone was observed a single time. This CDR3 reads CASSQDWVAGATGELFF. The CDR3 DNA sequence: TGCGCCAGCAGCCAAGATTGGGTAGCGGGGGCTACCGGGGAGCTGTTTTTT. The chain has TRBV4-3 and TRBJ2-2; 9 bases map to TRBD2. The CDR3 length is 17 residues. CDR1 is LGHNA and CDR2 is YSLEER in the germline V gene. V gave up 0 bases and J gave up 5 bases; unmatched junction bases: 7.

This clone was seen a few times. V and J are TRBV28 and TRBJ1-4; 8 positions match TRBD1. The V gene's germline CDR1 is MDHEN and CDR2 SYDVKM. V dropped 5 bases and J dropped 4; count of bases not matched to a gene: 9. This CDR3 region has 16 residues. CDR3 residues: CASSNPRGRVNEKLFF. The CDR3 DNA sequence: TGTGCCAGCAGTAACCCCAGGGGGCGCGTTAATGAAAAACTGTTTTTT.

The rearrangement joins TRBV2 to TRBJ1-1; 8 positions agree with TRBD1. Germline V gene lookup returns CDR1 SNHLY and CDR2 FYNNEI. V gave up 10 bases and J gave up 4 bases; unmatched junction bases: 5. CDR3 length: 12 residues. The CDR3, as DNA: TGTGCCATCGGACAGGGAAGCACTGAAGCTTTCTTT. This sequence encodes CAIGQGSTEAFF.

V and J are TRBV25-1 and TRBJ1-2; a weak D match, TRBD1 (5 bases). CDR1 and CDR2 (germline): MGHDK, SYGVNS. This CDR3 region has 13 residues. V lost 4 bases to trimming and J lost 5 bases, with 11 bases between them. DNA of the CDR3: TGTGCCAGCAGTGGGGGCACCGGGTATGGCTACACCTTC. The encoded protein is CASSGGTGYGYTF.

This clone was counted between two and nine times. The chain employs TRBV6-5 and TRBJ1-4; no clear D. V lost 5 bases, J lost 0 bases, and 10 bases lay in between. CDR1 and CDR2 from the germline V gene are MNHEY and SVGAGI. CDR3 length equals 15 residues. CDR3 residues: CASSLTPATNEKLFF. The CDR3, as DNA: TGTGCCAGCAGTCTAACGCCCGCAACTAATGAAAAACTGTTTTTT.

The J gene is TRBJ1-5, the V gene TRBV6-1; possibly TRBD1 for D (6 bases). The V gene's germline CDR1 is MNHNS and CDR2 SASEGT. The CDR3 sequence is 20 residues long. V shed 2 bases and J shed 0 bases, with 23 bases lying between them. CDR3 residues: CASSELRPNRAGYSNQPQHF. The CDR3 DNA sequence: TGTGCCAGCAGTGAACTCCGCCCTAACAGGGCGGGTTATAGCAATCAGCCCCAGCATTTT.

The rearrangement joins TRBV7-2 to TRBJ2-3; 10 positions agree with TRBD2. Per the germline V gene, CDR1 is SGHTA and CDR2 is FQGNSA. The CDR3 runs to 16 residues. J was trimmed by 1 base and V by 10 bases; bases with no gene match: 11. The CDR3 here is CATRERGGAGTDTQYF. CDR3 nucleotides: TGTGCCACACGGGAGCGGGGGGGCGCCGGCACAGATACGCAGTATTTT.

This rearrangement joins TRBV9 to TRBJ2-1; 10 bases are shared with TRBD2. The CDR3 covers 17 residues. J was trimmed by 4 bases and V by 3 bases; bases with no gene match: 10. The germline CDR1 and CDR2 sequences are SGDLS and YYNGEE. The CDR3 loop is CASSATTPSGGYNEQFF. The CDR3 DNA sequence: TGTGCCAGCAGCGCCACCACCCCTAGCGGGGGATACAATGAGCAGTTCTTC.

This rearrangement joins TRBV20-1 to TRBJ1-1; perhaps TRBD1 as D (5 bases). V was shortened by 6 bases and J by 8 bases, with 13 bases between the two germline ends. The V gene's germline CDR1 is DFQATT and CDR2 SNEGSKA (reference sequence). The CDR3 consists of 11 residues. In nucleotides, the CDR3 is TGCAGTGCGCACCTCGGGGGAGAAGCTTTCTTT. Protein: CSAHLGGEAFF.

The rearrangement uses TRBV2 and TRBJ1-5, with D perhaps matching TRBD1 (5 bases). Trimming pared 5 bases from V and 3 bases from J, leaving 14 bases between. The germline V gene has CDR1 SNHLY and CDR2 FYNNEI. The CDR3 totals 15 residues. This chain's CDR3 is CASSTGGGYNQPQHF. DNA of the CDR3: TGTGCCAGCAGTACTGGGGGGGGGTACAATCAGCCCCAGCATTTT.

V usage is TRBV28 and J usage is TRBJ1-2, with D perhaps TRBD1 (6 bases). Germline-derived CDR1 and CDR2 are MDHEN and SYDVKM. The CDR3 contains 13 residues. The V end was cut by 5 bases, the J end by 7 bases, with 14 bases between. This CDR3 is CASSPLGGPGYTF. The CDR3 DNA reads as TGTGCCAGCAGTCCCCTGGGGGGGCCTGGCTACACCTTC.

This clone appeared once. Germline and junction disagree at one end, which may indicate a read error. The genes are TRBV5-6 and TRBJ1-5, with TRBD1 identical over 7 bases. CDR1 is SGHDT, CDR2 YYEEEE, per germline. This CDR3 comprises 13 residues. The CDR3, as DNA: TGTGCCAGCAGCTCCAGACAGGGTTCCTCCGCGTTTTTT. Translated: CASSSRQGSSAFF.

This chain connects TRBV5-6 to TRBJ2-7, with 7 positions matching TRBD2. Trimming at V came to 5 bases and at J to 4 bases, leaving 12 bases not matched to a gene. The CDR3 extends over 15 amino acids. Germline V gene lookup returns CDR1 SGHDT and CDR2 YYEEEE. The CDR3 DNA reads TGTGCCAGCAGGGGGATGTCGGGGGGATTGTACGAGCAGTACTTC. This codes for CASRGMSGGLYEQYF.